This T cell receptor (beta chain) is from a study of chemoradiotherapy in HPV16-positive cancers. For the study at large: Functional T-cell assays on a couple of HPV16-positive patients' cells defined candidate HPV-specific clones and common TCR motifs.

Study-level findings and limits: Only a couple of HPV16-positive patients supplied the functional HPV-specificity definition.

Clones were read by immunoSEQ multiplex PCR, and TCRdb kept only the in-frame ones, dropping some. There are 6,000 to 7,500 clones in the sample; 70% to 75% occur only once, and roughly 5% lies in the top ten. On this clone itself: Its antigen is not identified.

This CDR3 has 15 residues. From germline, CDR1 is SEHNR and CDR2 FQNEAQ (reference sequence). V shed 5 bases, J shed 2 bases, and the junction held 8 bases outside the gene matches. Repeated repertoire sampling spanned the course of chemoradiotherapy. The sequenced sample was tumor tissue, obtained from a patient who underwent chemoradiotherapy. This chain joins TRBV7-9 and TRBJ2-7, with TRBD2 matching 8 bases. This receptor was obtained from a human donor with HPV-associated anogenital cancer. This CDR3 is CASSPSGLKPYEQYF. The CDR3, as DNA: TGTGCCAGCAGCCCTAGCGGGCTAAAACCCTACGAGCAGTACTTC.